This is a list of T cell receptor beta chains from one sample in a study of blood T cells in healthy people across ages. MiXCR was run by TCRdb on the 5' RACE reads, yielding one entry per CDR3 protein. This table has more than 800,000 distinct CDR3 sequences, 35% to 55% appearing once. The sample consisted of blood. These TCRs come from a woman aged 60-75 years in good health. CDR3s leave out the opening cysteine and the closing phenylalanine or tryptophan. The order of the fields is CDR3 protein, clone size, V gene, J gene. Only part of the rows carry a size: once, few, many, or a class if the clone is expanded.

ASSEETSRYYEQY	few	TRBV4-1	NA
ASSLVGAGGPIDSY	few	TRBV7-2	TRBJ2-4
ASSLARVSSYNEQF	few	TRBV7-8	TRBJ2-1
SVGTTDTQY	NA	TRBV20-1	TRBJ2-3
SASSGGYNEQF	NA	TRBV20-1	TRBJ2-1
AISESSGLGGRGGYNEQF	NA	TRBV10-3	TRBJ2-1
ASSLEPGLAAEQY	NA	TRBV6-2/TRBV6-3	NA
AIGGASTDTQY	NA	TRBV6-5	TRBJ2-3
ASSRPRDRYNEQY	NA	TRBV7-2	TRBJ2-7
ATRQGGETQY	NA	TRBV10-3	NA
SASPLKNTEAF	NA	TRBV20-1	TRBJ1-1
ASSYLASSEQF	NA	TRBV6-5	TRBJ2-1
ASSSPGPSQETQY	NA	TRBV7-2	TRBJ2-5
ASSFAQEKLF	NA	TRBV28	TRBJ1-4